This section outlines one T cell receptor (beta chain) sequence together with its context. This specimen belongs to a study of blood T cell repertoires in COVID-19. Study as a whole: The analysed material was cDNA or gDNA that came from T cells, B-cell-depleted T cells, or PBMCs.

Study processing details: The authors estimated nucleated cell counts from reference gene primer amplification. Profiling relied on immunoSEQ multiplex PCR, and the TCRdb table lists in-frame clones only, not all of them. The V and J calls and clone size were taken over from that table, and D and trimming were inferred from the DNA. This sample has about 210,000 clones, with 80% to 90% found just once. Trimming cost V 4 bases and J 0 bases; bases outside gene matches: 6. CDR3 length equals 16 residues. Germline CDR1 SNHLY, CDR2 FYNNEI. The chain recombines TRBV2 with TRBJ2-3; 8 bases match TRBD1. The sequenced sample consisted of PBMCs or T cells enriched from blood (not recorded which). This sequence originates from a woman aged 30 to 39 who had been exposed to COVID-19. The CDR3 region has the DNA TGTGCCAGCAGTGGCGACAGGGGAGTTAGCACAGATACGCAGTATTTT. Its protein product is CASSGDRGVSTDTQYF.